This T cell receptor beta chain stems from a study of T cells in Graves' hyperthyroidism and ophthalmopathy. This CDR3 has 14 residues. Trimming stripped 1 base from V and 4 bases from J, with 11 bases between. Germline CDR1 is MGHRA and CDR2 is YSYEKL. In regard to this clonotype: A much bigger clone sits one base away, suggesting this may be a read error.

The TCR beta CDR3 regions underwent amplification using RNA transcripts as the source. HTBI primers were the set used in a first-round RT-PCR of the TCR CDR3. TCRdb itself ran the multiplex PCR reads through MiXCR, one entry per CDR3 protein. The sample contains about 400,000 distinct CDR3 sequences, just under 15% of which appear only once. The sample comprised blood. The clonotype comes from a woman aged 25-40 years with Graves' hyperthyroidism. V usage is TRBV4-1 and J usage is TRBJ2-7; D possibly matches TRBD1 or TRBD2 (5 bases each). The CDR3 reads CASSQGGPEYEQYF. CDR3 nucleotide sequence: TGCGCCAGCAGCCAAGGGGGACCGGAATACGAGCAGTACTTC.